These 3 T cell receptor beta chains share one sample of origin, sequenced in a study of T cell responses to AZD1222 COVID-19 vaccine. The method was immunoSEQ multiplex PCR; TCRdb's version includes in-frame clones alone and lacks a portion of them. The sample has roughly 150,000 clones, roughly 90% seen once. The sample consisted of peripheral blood, taken on day 0 of AZD1222 vaccination. All receptors come from an adult in good health.

This clone is a singleton in its sample. The rearrangement joins TRBV3-1 (or the pseudogene TRBV3-2) to TRBJ2-1; D not certain. This CDR3 is built from 15 residues. The V gene lost 1 base and the J gene lost 8 bases, with 15 bases spanning the gap. Germline assignment: CDR1 LGHDT and CDR2 YNNKEL (reference sequence). The DNA for the CDR3 is TGTGCCAGCAGCCAAGGAATCCGGCGGAGCTATGAGCAGTTCTTC. It translates to CASSQGIRRSYEQFF.

The chain uses TRBV14 and TRBJ2-3; D unclear. The CDR3 totals 14 residues. Germline-derived CDR1 and CDR2 are SGHDN and FVKESK. The V end lost 1 base, the J end lost 6 bases, and 11 bases lay between the germline ends. The CDR3 DNA reads as TGTGCCAGCAGCCAAGTGGCCCTCTCCGATACGCAGTATTTT. As protein: CASSQVALSDTQYF.

The chain links TRBV7-8 to TRBJ1-6, with D tentatively TRBD1 (6 bases). V was trimmed by 4 bases and J by 5 bases, leaving 18 bases between them. This CDR3 has 17 residues. Germline V gives CDR1 SGHVS, CDR2 FQNEAQ. CDR3 coding DNA: TGTGCCAGCAGCTCCAGGGGAGTCGCTGGGCATAATTCACCCCTCCACTTT. Translated: CASSSRGVAGHNSPLHF.